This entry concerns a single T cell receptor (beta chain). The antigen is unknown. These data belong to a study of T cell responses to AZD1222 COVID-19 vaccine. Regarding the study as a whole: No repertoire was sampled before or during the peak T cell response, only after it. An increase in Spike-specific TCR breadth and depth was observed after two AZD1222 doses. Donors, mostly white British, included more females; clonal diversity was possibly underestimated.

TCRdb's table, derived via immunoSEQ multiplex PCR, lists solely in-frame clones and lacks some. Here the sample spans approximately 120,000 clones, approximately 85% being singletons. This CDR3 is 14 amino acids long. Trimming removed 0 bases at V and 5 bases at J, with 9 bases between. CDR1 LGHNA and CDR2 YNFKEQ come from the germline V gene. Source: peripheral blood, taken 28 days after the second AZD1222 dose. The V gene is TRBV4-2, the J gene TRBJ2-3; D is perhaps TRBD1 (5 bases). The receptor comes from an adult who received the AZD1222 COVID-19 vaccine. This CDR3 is CASSQEGVGDTQYF. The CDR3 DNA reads TGTGCCAGCAGCCAAGAAGGGGTTGGAGATACGCAGTATTTT.